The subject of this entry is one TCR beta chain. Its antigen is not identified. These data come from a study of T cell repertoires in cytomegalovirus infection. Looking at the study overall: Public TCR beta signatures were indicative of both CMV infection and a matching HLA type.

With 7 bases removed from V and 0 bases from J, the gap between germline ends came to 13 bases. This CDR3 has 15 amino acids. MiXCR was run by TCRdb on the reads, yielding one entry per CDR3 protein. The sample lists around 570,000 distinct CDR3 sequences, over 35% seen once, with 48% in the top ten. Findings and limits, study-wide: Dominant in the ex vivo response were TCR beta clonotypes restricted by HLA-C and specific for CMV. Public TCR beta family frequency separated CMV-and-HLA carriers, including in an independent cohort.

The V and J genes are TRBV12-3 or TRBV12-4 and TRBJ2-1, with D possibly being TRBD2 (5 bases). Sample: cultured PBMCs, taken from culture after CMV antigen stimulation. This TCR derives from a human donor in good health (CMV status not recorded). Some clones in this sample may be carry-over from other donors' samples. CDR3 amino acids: CASNLDWSSYNEQFF. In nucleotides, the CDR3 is TGTGCCAGCAACCTGGACTGGAGCTCCTACAATGAGCAGTTCTTC.